The T cell receptor (beta chain) described here comes from a study of blood T cells in healthy people across ages. Researchers report isolating at least 7 million PBMCs per sample. This clonotype was observed at least ten times. V dropped 2 bases and J dropped 5 bases, with 13 bases sitting between them. This CDR3 has 14 amino acids. Germline loops: CDR1 MGHRA, CDR2 YSYEKL. Through a sample-barcoded 5' primer and a J-beta primer mix, a second PCR was run for roughly 6 to 12 cycles. From the 5' RACE reads, TCRdb called clonotypes with MiXCR, one entry per CDR3 protein. The sample lists roughly 1.6 million distinct CDR3 sequences; about 31% were seen once.

This rearrangement joins TRBV4-1 to TRBJ2-7, with D possibly being TRBD1 (7 bases). The sequenced sample consisted of blood. The TCR sequence derives from a woman in her twenties or thirties in good health. The CDR3: CASSQSLRGDEQYF. The CDR3 DNA is TGCGCCAGCAGCCAATCCCTCAGGGGGGACGAGCAGTACTTC.